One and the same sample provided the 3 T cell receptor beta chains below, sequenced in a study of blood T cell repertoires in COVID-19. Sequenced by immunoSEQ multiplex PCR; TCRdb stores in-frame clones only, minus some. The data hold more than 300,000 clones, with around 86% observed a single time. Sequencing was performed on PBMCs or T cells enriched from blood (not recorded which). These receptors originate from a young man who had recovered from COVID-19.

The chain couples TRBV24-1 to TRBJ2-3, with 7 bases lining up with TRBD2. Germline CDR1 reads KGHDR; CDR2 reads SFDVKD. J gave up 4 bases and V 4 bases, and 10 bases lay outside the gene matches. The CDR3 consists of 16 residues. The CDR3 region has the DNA TGTGCCACCAGTGACCCGGGCATAGCGGGCGCAGATACGCAGTATTTT. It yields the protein CATSDPGIAGADTQYF.

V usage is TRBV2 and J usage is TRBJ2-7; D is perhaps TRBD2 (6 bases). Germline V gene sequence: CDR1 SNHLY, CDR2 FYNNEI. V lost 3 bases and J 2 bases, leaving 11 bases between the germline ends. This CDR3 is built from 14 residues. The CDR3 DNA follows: TGTGCCAGCAGTGATGCGGGATACACCTACGAGCAGTACTTC. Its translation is CASSDAGYTYEQYF.

CDR3 coding DNA: TGCGCCAGCAGCTGGGCAGGGGGGTCCTACGAAAAACTGTTTTTT. Translation: CASSWAGGSYEKLFF. The chain is built from TRBV5-1 and TRBJ1-4; 7 bases match TRBD1. V shed 3 bases and J 8 bases; nucleotides not matched to a gene: 10. This CDR3 spans 15 amino acids. Germline V gene data show CDR1 as SGHRS and CDR2 as YFSETQ.